These T cell receptor beta chains were read from a single sample in a study of T cell repertoires in cytomegalovirus infection. TCRdb processed the reads anew with MiXCR; each CDR3 protein has one entry. The sample has around 19,000 distinct CDR3 sequences, about 40% seen once. For these receptors, no antigen is known. The sequences come from CD8+ T cells from cultured PBMCs, collected from culture after CMV antigen stimulation. The receptor source for this set is a human donor in good health (CMV status not recorded). Some clones in this sample may be carry-over from other donors' samples. Both conserved end residues are part of each CDR3. D genes are given only for firm matches. Some rows mark clone size as missing; the rest say once, few, many or name a class of expanded clone.

cdr3_aa: CASSYSGTDYNSPLHF
cdr3_nt: TGTGCCAGCAGTTACTCAGGGACGGACTATAATTCACCCCTCCACTTT
clone_size: -
d_call: -
v_call: TRBV6-2/TRBV6-3
j_call: TRBJ1-6

cdr3_aa: CASSRTGETQYF
cdr3_nt: TGCGCCAGCTCCCGGACGGGGGAGACCCAGTACTTC
clone_size: few
d_call: -
v_call: TRBV4-3
j_call: TRBJ2-5

cdr3_aa: CASSQDTGANEKLFF
cdr3_nt: TGCGCCAGCAGCCAAGATACCGGGGCTAATGAAAAACTGTTTTTT
clone_size: -
d_call: -
v_call: TRBV4-1
j_call: TRBJ1-4

cdr3_aa: CASTKGQGLPDTQYF
cdr3_nt: TGTGCCAGCACCAAGGGACAGGGTCTTCCAGATACGCAGTATTTT
clone_size: -
d_call: TRBD1
v_call: TRBV25-1
j_call: TRBJ2-3

cdr3_aa: CASSQRDGDPNYNEQFF
cdr3_nt: TGTGCCAGCAGCCAGAGAGATGGGGACCCCAATTACAATGAGCAGTTCTTC
clone_size: -
d_call: -
v_call: TRBV4-2
j_call: TRBJ2-1

cdr3_aa: CSARKAGSDTQYF
cdr3_nt: TGCAGTGCTAGAAAGGCGGGATCAGATACGCAGTATTTT
clone_size: -
d_call: -
v_call: TRBV20-1
j_call: TRBJ2-3

cdr3_aa: CASSLAQGISYEQYF
cdr3_nt: TGTGCCAGCAGCTTAGCACAGGGGATCTCCTACGAGCAGTACTTC
clone_size: -
d_call: TRBD1
v_call: TRBV7-9
j_call: TRBJ2-7

cdr3_aa: CASSFGHYEQYF
cdr3_nt: TGTGCCAGCAGCTTTGGGCACTACGAGCAGTACTTC
clone_size: few
d_call: -
v_call: TRBV11-3
j_call: TRBJ2-7

cdr3_aa: CASSKLSGSGDGNIQYF
cdr3_nt: TGTGCCAGCAGCAAACTCTCGGGGTCAGGGGACGGAAACATTCAGTACTTC
clone_size: -
d_call: -
v_call: TRBV7-8
j_call: TRBJ2-4

cdr3_aa: CATTWGRLMNTEAFF
cdr3_nt: TGTGCCACCACCTGGGGCAGGTTAATGAACACTGAAGCTTTCTTT
clone_size: -
d_call: -
v_call: TRBV19
j_call: TRBJ1-1

cdr3_aa: CASSLTSGVLNEQFF
cdr3_nt: TGTGCCAGCAGCTTAACCAGCGGGGTCCTAAATGAGCAGTTCTTC
clone_size: few
d_call: TRBD2
v_call: TRBV7-2
j_call: TRBJ2-1

cdr3_aa: CASSYSLQSGTEQFF
cdr3_nt: TGTGCCAGCAGTTACTCATTGCAGTCTGGGACCGAGCAGTTCTTC
clone_size: -
d_call: -
v_call: TRBV6-2/TRBV6-3
j_call: TRBJ2-1

cdr3_aa: CASSQERANSYEQYF
cdr3_nt: TGTGCCAGCAGCCAAGAGCGGGCTAACTCCTACGAGCAGTACTTC
clone_size: few
d_call: -
v_call: TRBV4-2
j_call: TRBJ2-7

cdr3_aa: CTSSPLRERGTDTQYF
cdr3_nt: TGTACCAGCAGCCCCCTTAGGGAGCGGGGCACAGATACGCAGTATTTT
clone_size: -
d_call: -
v_call: TRBV11-3
j_call: TRBJ2-3

cdr3_aa: CASRRDVYGYTF
cdr3_nt: TGTGCCAGCAGACGGGACGTATATGGCTACACCTTC
clone_size: -
d_call: -
v_call: TRBV7-4
j_call: TRBJ1-2

cdr3_aa: CSVEDPEGGSSYEQYF
cdr3_nt: TGCAGCGTTGAGGACCCAGAGGGGGGGAGCTCCTACGAGCAGTACTTC
clone_size: -
d_call: -
v_call: TRBV29-1
j_call: TRBJ2-7

cdr3_aa: CASSYGSPSTEAFF
cdr3_nt: TGTGCCAGCAGTTACGGCAGTCCGAGCACTGAAGCTTTCTTT
clone_size: few
d_call: -
v_call: TRBV6-2/TRBV6-3
j_call: TRBJ1-1

cdr3_aa: CASSFAGQGYEQYF
cdr3_nt: TGTGCCAGCAGCTTTGCGGGACAGGGCTACGAGCAGTACTTC
clone_size: few
d_call: TRBD1
v_call: TRBV7-2
j_call: TRBJ2-7

cdr3_aa: CASSLGSNEQFF
cdr3_nt: TGTGCCAGCAGCTTAGGCAGTAATGAGCAGTTCTTC
clone_size: medium-sized
d_call: -
v_call: TRBV13
j_call: TRBJ2-1

cdr3_aa: CASSLVNTEAFF
cdr3_nt: TGTGCCAGCAGCTTGGTGAACACTGAAGCTTTCTTT
clone_size: many
d_call: -
v_call: TRBV5-6
j_call: TRBJ1-1

cdr3_aa: CASRLTGDYGYTF
cdr3_nt: TGTGCCAGCAGACTTACAGGGGACTATGGCTACACCTTC
clone_size: -
d_call: TRBD1
v_call: TRBV5-5
j_call: TRBJ1-2

cdr3_aa: CASSYASEKLFF
cdr3_nt: TGTGCCAGCAGCTATGCTTCTGAAAAACTGTTTTTT
clone_size: few
d_call: -
v_call: TRBV7-9
j_call: TRBJ1-4

cdr3_aa: CASSRLGGITEAFF
cdr3_nt: TGTGCCAGCAGCCGTTTAGGGGGAATCACTGAAGCTTTCTTT
clone_size: -
d_call: -
v_call: TRBV11-1
j_call: TRBJ1-1

cdr3_aa: CASSQDPSDHTEAFF
cdr3_nt: TGCGCCAGCAGCCAAGATCCGTCTGATCACACTGAAGCTTTCTTT
clone_size: many
d_call: -
v_call: TRBV4-1
j_call: TRBJ1-1

cdr3_aa: CASSSLTGITHYEQYF
cdr3_nt: TGTGCCAGCAGCTCCCTTACAGGGATCACCCACTACGAGCAGTACTTC
clone_size: -
d_call: -
v_call: TRBV11-3
j_call: TRBJ2-7

cdr3_aa: CASSLGPGEAYEQYF
cdr3_nt: TGTGCTAGCAGCTTAGGCCCAGGGGAGGCCTACGAGCAGTACTTC
clone_size: -
d_call: -
v_call: TRBV7-6
j_call: TRBJ2-7

cdr3_aa: CASLSPGPRLRHSYGYTF
cdr3_nt: TGTGCCAGCCTTTCACCGGGACCCAGGTTGCGACACAGCTATGGCTACACCTTC
clone_size: -
d_call: -
v_call: TRBV28
j_call: TRBJ1-2

cdr3_aa: CASSSTSGSSYEQYF
cdr3_nt: TGTGCCAGCAGTTCCACTAGCGGGTCCTCCTACGAGCAGTACTTC
clone_size: few
d_call: TRBD2
v_call: TRBV6-5
j_call: TRBJ2-7

cdr3_aa: CASSLTTGSVNTEAFF
cdr3_nt: TGCGCCAGCAGCTTGACCACAGGCTCGGTGAACACTGAAGCTTTCTTT
clone_size: -
d_call: -
v_call: TRBV5-1
j_call: TRBJ1-1

cdr3_aa: CASGKGQVAMNTEAFF
cdr3_nt: TGTGCTAGTGGGAAAGGACAGGTTGCTATGAACACTGAAGCTTTCTTT
clone_size: -
d_call: TRBD1
v_call: TRBV12-5
j_call: TRBJ1-1

cdr3_aa: CASRLGGAAIYNEQFF
cdr3_nt: TGTGCCAGCAGGTTGGGGGGTGCGGCTATATACAATGAGCAGTTCTTC
clone_size: -
d_call: -
v_call: TRBV27
j_call: TRBJ2-1

cdr3_aa: CASSSGQYPGSPLHF
cdr3_nt: TGTGCCAGCAGTTCCGGACAGTACCCGGGTTCACCCCTCCACTTT
clone_size: few
d_call: -
v_call: TRBV12-3/TRBV12-4
j_call: TRBJ1-6

cdr3_aa: CASSGTSGGDNEQFF
cdr3_nt: TGTGCCAGCAGCGGTACTAGCGGGGGGGACAATGAGCAGTTCTTC
clone_size: -
d_call: TRBD2
v_call: TRBV5-4
j_call: TRBJ2-1

cdr3_aa: CASSQEHRAGEKLFF
cdr3_nt: TGCGCCAGCAGCCAAGAGCACAGGGCCGGCGAAAAACTGTTTTTT
clone_size: -
d_call: -
v_call: TRBV4-3
j_call: TRBJ1-4

cdr3_aa: CAWNAGLNTEAFF
cdr3_nt: TGTGCCTGGAATGCAGGGTTGAACACTGAAGCTTTCTTT
clone_size: few
d_call: -
v_call: TRBV30
j_call: TRBJ1-1

cdr3_aa: CASTLGANQPQHF
cdr3_nt: TGTGCCAGCACCCTGGGAGCGAATCAGCCCCAGCATTTT
clone_size: -
d_call: -
v_call: TRBV12-3/TRBV12-4
j_call: TRBJ1-5

cdr3_aa: CASSYWSLDQPQHF
cdr3_nt: TGTGCCAGCAGTTATTGGTCGTTAGATCAGCCCCAGCATTTT
clone_size: -
d_call: -
v_call: TRBV6-2/TRBV6-3
j_call: TRBJ1-5

cdr3_aa: CVSSLGTLIGGETQYF
cdr3_nt: TGTGTCAGCAGCTTAGGGACACTTATCGGAGGGGAGACCCAGTACTTC
clone_size: -
d_call: -
v_call: TRBV7-2
j_call: TRBJ2-5

cdr3_aa: CASSLVRTGSSYNSPLHF
cdr3_nt: TGTGCCAGCAGCTTAGTCAGGACAGGGAGCTCCTATAATTCACCCCTCCACTTT
clone_size: few
d_call: TRBD1
v_call: TRBV11-2
j_call: TRBJ1-6